A single sample is the source of the 6 T cell receptor beta chains below, sequenced in a study of blood T cell repertoires in COVID-19. The protocol was immunoSEQ multiplex PCR, while the TCRdb copy is restricted to in-frame clones and leaves out a portion. Of about 260,000 clones in the sample, 91% were seen once. Material: peripheral blood. Receptors originate from a person aged 18 to 30 with COVID-19, enrolled during active disease.

The genes are TRBV29-1 and TRBJ2-2, with D maybe TRBD2 (5 bases). V gave up 2 bases and J gave up 6 bases, with 16 bases separating them. The CDR3 is 15 amino acids. Germline V gene sequence: CDR1 SQVTM, CDR2 ANQGSEA. CDR3 in DNA: TGCAGCGTTGAATTTATCGCTAGCCGAGCCGGGGAGCTGTTTTTT. Translation gives CSVEFIASRAGELFF.

Of note for this clone: Additional DNA sequences in this sample encode the identical CDR3. The genes are TRBV12-3 or TRBV12-4 and TRBJ2-5; no firm D call. The CDR3 runs 12 residues. V was trimmed by 5 bases and J by 1 base, leaving 5 bases between them. The CDR3 nucleotides are TGTGCCAGCAGTCCACTCCAAGAGACCCAGTACTTC. Translated, it gives CASSPLQETQYF.

The CDR3 nucleotides are TGTGCCACCAGCAGAGCGGGCTCTGGGGCCAACGTCCTGACTTTC. This sequence encodes CATSRAGSGANVLTF. The chain carries TRBV15 and TRBJ2-6, with unresolved D. Germline V gene sequence: CDR1 LNHNV, CDR2 YYDKDF (reference sequence). V gave up 1 base and J gave up 0 bases, with 4 bases separating them. CDR3 length: 15 residues.

This chain connects TRBV5-5 to TRBJ1-4; 8 bases agree with TRBD1. V was clipped by 2 bases and J by 7 bases; unmatched bases: 4. CDR1 is SGHKS, CDR2 YYEKEE, per germline (reference sequence). This CDR3 is built from 14 residues. Written as DNA, the CDR3 is TGTGCCAGCAGCTTCGGACAGGGTGGTGAAAAACTGTTTTTT. Translated: CASSFGQGGEKLFF.

This clone appeared a few times. The V and J genes are TRBV4-3 and TRBJ1-4; D is ambiguous. V was pared by 1 base and J by 5 bases, with 11 bases between. Germline values: CDR1 LGHNA, CDR2 YSLEER. The CDR3 covers 15 residues. CDR3 bases: TGCGCCAGCAGCCAAGGGGCAGCGGGGAATGAAAAACTGTTTTTT. Its protein product is CASSQGAAGNEKLFF.

The chain links TRBV29-1 to TRBJ2-1; perhaps TRBD2 as D (5 bases). The germline gives CDR1 SQVTM, CDR2 ANQGSEA. The CDR3 contains 14 residues. V lost 3 bases, J lost 0 bases, and 9 bases lay in between. The CDR3 spells CSVDGGRSYNEQFF. In DNA, the CDR3 is TGCAGCGTTGATGGAGGCCGCTCCTACAATGAGCAGTTCTTC.